A single sample is the source of the 31 T cell receptor beta chains below, sequenced in a study of beta chain features in type 1 diabetes (dated 2018 in TCRdb). Overall study results and their limits: In all four CD4+ subsets, TCRB CDR3 length was moderately but significantly shorter in type 1 diabetes patients.

Libraries came from the immunoSEQ multiplex PCR assay. The High Capacity cDNA Reverse Transcription Kit was used to reverse transcribe all of the isolated RNA, meaning that expressed TCRB transcripts were what got sequenced. TCRdb mirrors the immuneACCESS table, restricted to in-frame sequences. Some clones are absent from its copies; in checked studies, under half trace to an unresolved V gene, and the reason for the others is unknown. Within this sample are fewer than 350,000 clones, with about 15% of them counted one time only. Roughly 0.015% of the sample is taken by the ten largest. No antigen has been assigned to these receptors. Material for sequencing was naive CD4+ T cells from blood. Per the publication, the cell subset or site label means: true naive CD4+ T cells. The receptors come from a man younger than 30 with type 1 diabetes.

The genes are TRBV11-2 and TRBJ1-6, with D perhaps TRBD1 (6 bases). Germline V gene lookup returns CDR1 SGHAT and CDR2 FQNNGV. Trimming stripped 6 bases from V and 11 bases from J, with 17 bases between. The CDR3 consists of 14 residues. The CDR3 bases are TGTGCCAGCAGTTCACAGGGATTTATCACACCCCTCCACTTT. Translating gives CASSSQGFITPLHF. Filled out from reference TRBV11-2 and TRBJ1-6, the complete variable domain reads EAGVAQSPRYKIIEKRQSVAFWCNPISGHATLYWYQQILGQGPKLLIQFQNNGVVDDSQLPKDRFSAERLKGVDSTLKIQPAKLEDSAVYLCASSSQGFITPLHFGNGTRLTVT.

The genes are TRBV28 and TRBJ2-5, with D unresolved. The V gene's germline CDR1 is MDHEN and CDR2 SYDVKM. The CDR3 has 12 amino acids. V lost 3 bases and J 4 bases, leaving 6 bases between the germline ends. The CDR3 nucleotides are TGTGCCAGCAGTTTTGGTAGAGAGACCCAGTACTTC. This translates into CASSFGRETQYF.

This clone was seen a few times. This chain joins TRBV7-2 and TRBJ1-2, with D uncertain. The CDR3 length is 14 residues. Germline V gene sequence: CDR1 SGHTA, CDR2 FQGNSA. Trimming took 6 bases from V and 4 from J, leaving 15 bases between them. The CDR3 DNA follows: TGTGCCAGCAGTCGGGCGGGGTCTGGCTATGGCTACACCTTC. Its translation is CASSRAGSGYGYTF.

The rearrangement links TRBV30 to TRBJ2-3; TRBD2 is a possible D gene (5 bases). CDR1 GTSNPN and CDR2 SVGIG come from the germline V gene (reference sequence). The V and J ends lost 2 bases and 8 bases respectively, with 14 bases between them. The CDR3 extends over 13 amino acids. The CDR3 loop is CAWSRGLGVTQYF. CDR3 DNA sequence: TGTGCCTGGAGTAGAGGACTGGGAGTTACGCAGTATTTT.

In its sample, this clone was seen a few times. J is TRBJ2-1 and V is TRBV18; D is undetermined. V lost 0 bases and J lost 4, with 10 bases in between. The germline CDR1 and CDR2 sequences are KGHSH and LQKENI. This CDR3 has 15 residues. The CDR3 region is CASSPPIAGYNEQFF. The CDR3 nucleotides are TGTGCCAGCTCACCACCTATAGCTGGTTACAATGAGCAGTTCTTC.

The V call is TRBV10-3, the J call TRBJ2-1; 8 bases agree with TRBD2. CDR3 length: 15 amino acids. V lost 7 bases to trimming and J lost 5 bases; unmatched junction nucleotides: 10. In germline, CDR1 is ENHRY, CDR2 SYGVKD. The chain's CDR3 is CAITPGTRDDNEQFF. For the CDR3, the DNA is TGTGCCATCACCCCCGGGACTAGAGACGACAATGAGCAGTTCTTC.

The chain combines TRBV30 with TRBJ1-1; 7 bases align to TRBD1. Germline V gene sequence: CDR1 GTSNPN, CDR2 SVGIG (reference sequence). After removal of 3 bases from V and 0 bases from J, the junction contained 19 bases not matched to a gene. CDR3 length: 19 amino acids. CDR3: CAWSAYRITGAALNTEAFF. The DNA of the CDR3 is TGTGCCTGGAGCGCGTATAGAATTACAGGGGCCGCCCTGAACACTGAAGCTTTCTTT. The entire variable domain, with the rest obtained from reference TRBV30 and TRBJ1-1, is as follows: SQTIHQWPATLVQPVGSPLSLECTVEGTSNPNLYWYRQAAGRGLQLLFYSVGIGQISSEVPQNLSASRPQDRQFILSSKKLLLSDSGFYLCAWSAYRITGAALNTEAFFGQGTRLTVV.

The V gene is TRBV6-1, the J gene TRBJ2-7, with TRBD1 matching over 11 bases. Per the germline V gene, CDR1 is MNHNS and CDR2 is SASEGT. The CDR3 totals 15 residues. The V gene end was trimmed by 4 bases and the J gene end by 1 base; junction bases not matched to a gene: 3. CDR3 nucleotides: TGTGCCAGCAGTGCGGGGACAGGGGGATCCTACGAGCAGTACTTC. This translates into CASSAGTGGSYEQYF.

This clone has just a few counts. CDR3: CASSRESDTQYF. The CDR3 region has the DNA TGTGCCAGCAGCCGCGAGTCAGATACGCAGTATTTT. This chain uses TRBV5-6 with TRBJ2-3; no clear D. Per the germline V gene, CDR1 is SGHDT and CDR2 is YYEEEE. The ends were cut back, 4 bases at V and 4 bases at J, with 7 bases in the middle. This CDR3 region has 12 residues. The entire variable domain, with the rest obtained from reference TRBV5-6 and TRBJ2-3, is as follows: DAGVTQSPTHLIKTRGQQVTLRCSPKSGHDTVSWYQQALGQGPQFIFQYYEEEERQRGNFPDRFSGHQFPNYSSELNVNALLLGDSALYLCASSRESDTQYFGPGTRLTVL.

This chain links TRBV7-2 with TRBJ2-2, with no clear D. This CDR3 has 13 amino acids. With 6 bases removed from V and 0 bases from J, the gap between germline ends came to 5 bases. Germline V gene data show CDR1 as SGHTA and CDR2 as FQGNSA. The chain's CDR3 is CASSNSNTGELFF. The CDR3, as DNA: TGTGCCAGCAGTAACTCGAACACCGGGGAGCTGTTTTTT. The whole variable domain, remainder taken from reference TRBV7-2 and TRBJ2-2, is GAGVSQSPSNKVTEKGKDVELRCDPISGHTALYWYRQSLGQGLEFLIYFQGNSAPDKSGLPSDRFSAERTGGSVSTLTIQRTQQEDSAVYLCASSNSNTGELFFGEGSRLTVL.

The chain joins TRBV28 to TRBJ1-1; 8 bases are shared with TRBD1. Germline V CDR1 and CDR2: MDHEN, SYDVKM. The CDR3 contains 13 residues. V shed 2 bases, J shed 5 bases, and the junction held 1 base outside the gene matches. In nucleotides, the CDR3 is TGTGCCAGCAGTTTACGACAGGGGACTGAAGCTTTCTTT. This sequence encodes CASSLRQGTEAFF.

The chain is built from TRBV30 and TRBJ1-5; 8 positions agree with TRBD1. The CDR3 sequence is 13 residues long. The J segment lost 9 bases and the V segment lost 2 bases, leaving 6 bases of the junction unmatched. CDR1 and CDR2 (germline): GTSNPN, SVGIG (reference sequence). CDR3 amino acids: CAWSLTGGRPQHF. The CDR3 DNA reads TGTGCCTGGAGTCTAACAGGGGGACGGCCCCAGCATTTT.

The table lists this clone with a few counts. J is TRBJ2-3 and V is TRBV18; D call uncertain. The germline CDR1 and CDR2 sequences are KGHSH and LQKENI. The germline V and J ends were trimmed by 3 bases and 0 bases, with 10 bases remaining between them. The CDR3 consists of 15 residues. The chain's CDR3 is CASSPNSASTDTQYF. The CDR3 DNA reads TGTGCCAGCTCACCCAACAGTGCTAGCACAGATACGCAGTATTTT.

This clone has just a few counts. The CDR3 DNA reads as TGTGCCAGCTCACTGTCAGACAGGGCTGGCTACACCTTC. Protein: CASSLSDRAGYTF. The chain combines TRBV18 with TRBJ1-2; 7 nucleotides line up with TRBD1. The CDR3 is made up of 13 amino acids. Per the germline V gene, CDR1 is KGHSH and CDR2 is LQKENI. V lost 4 bases to trimming and J lost 7 bases; unmatched junction nucleotides: 6.

The rearrangement links TRBV9 to TRBJ1-1; no reliable D call. The germline gives CDR1 SGDLS, CDR2 YYNGEE. The CDR3 consists of 16 residues. V was cut by 1 base and J by 1 base, with 14 bases left in between. CDR3 coding DNA: TGTGCCAGCAGCGTAACGGGAGATCCCGGGAACACTGAAGCTTTCTTT. Encoded protein: CASSVTGDPGNTEAFF.

This clone was observed a few times. The rearrangement links TRBV28 to TRBJ1-1, with D possibly being TRBD1 (6 bases). Trimming removed 3 bases at V and 5 bases at J, with 10 bases between. The CDR3 runs 13 residues. Germline V gene data show CDR1 as MDHEN and CDR2 as SYDVKM. The CDR3, as DNA: TGTGCCAGCAGTTTTCAGGGACATACTGAAGCTTTCTTT. As protein: CASSFQGHTEAFF.

This clone was counted between two and nine times. The chain combines TRBV19 with TRBJ2-1, with 8 bases aligning to TRBD2. This CDR3 is built from 15 residues. The trim removed 1 base at V and 2 bases at J, leaving 1 base unmatched. Germline V CDR1 and CDR2: LNHDA, SQIVND (reference sequence). CDR3: CASSIAGLAYNEQFF. The CDR3 DNA reads TGTGCCAGTAGTATAGCGGGACTAGCCTACAATGAGCAGTTCTTC.

The V gene is TRBV5-1, the J gene TRBJ2-1; tentative D call: TRBD2 (6 bases). The CDR3 loop spans 16 amino acids. Trimming pared 4 bases from V and 1 base from J, leaving 15 bases between. Germline CDR1 is SGHRS and CDR2 is YFSETQ. The CDR3 protein is CASSAGGSPSYNEQFF. The CDR3 nucleotides read TGCGCCAGCAGCGCCGGGGGTAGTCCTTCCTACAATGAGCAGTTCTTC.

The chain combines TRBV6-1 with TRBJ2-4, with 7 bases identical to TRBD1. The CDR3 extends over 17 amino acids. From germline, CDR1 is MNHNS and CDR2 SASEGT. The ends lost 2 bases at V and 1 base at J; junction bases unmatched: 8. CDR3 bases: TGTGCCAGCAGTGAACCCTCTCGACAGGGCGCCAAAAACATTCAGTACTTC. As protein: CASSEPSRQGAKNIQYF.

V and J are TRBV11-3 and TRBJ2-2; 11 bases agree with TRBD2. Germline CDR1 reads SGHNT; CDR2 reads YENEEA. The CDR3 extends over 16 amino acids. The junction had 3 bases not matched to a gene; V was cut back by 5 bases and J by 1 base. The CDR3 nucleotides read TGTGCCAGCAGCCGTACTAGCGGGGGGAACACCGGGGAGCTGTTTTTT. This codes for CASSRTSGGNTGELFF.

This clone was seen a few times. The V call is TRBV5-1, the J call TRBJ2-5, with 7 bases identical to TRBD1. The CDR3 consists of 15 residues. V dropped 3 bases and J dropped 4; count of bases not matched to a gene: 9. Germline CDR1 and CDR2: SGHRS and YFSETQ. The CDR3 region is CASSSGHEGAETQYF. The CDR3 DNA is TGCGCCAGCAGCTCTGGGCATGAGGGGGCAGAGACCCAGTACTTC.

A few counts support this clone. The chain recombines TRBV7-2 with TRBJ2-1; D may be TRBD2 (5 bases). Trimming left V 5 bases short and J 0 bases short, with 11 bases between. The germline CDR1 and CDR2 sequences are SGHTA and FQGNSA. CDR3 length: 15 residues. CDR3 sequence reads: CASSAWRSSYNEQFF. Written as DNA, the CDR3 is TGTGCCAGCAGCGCGTGGAGGAGCTCCTACAATGAGCAGTTCTTC.

This clone was seen only a few times. V usage is TRBV4-3 and J usage is TRBJ1-3; D is unresolved. The CDR3 runs to 14 residues. The V and J ends lost 1 base and 4 bases respectively, with 8 bases between them. CDR1 is LGHNA and CDR2 is YSLEER in the germline V gene. CDR3: CASSQGLTGNTIYF. CDR3 nucleotides: TGCGCCAGCAGCCAAGGCCTGACAGGAAACACCATATATTTT.

This clone occurred a few times. The chain is built from TRBV30 and TRBJ2-7, with 12 bases lining up with TRBD2. Germline V gene lookup returns CDR1 GTSNPN and CDR2 SVGIG (reference sequence). The CDR3 has 15 residues. The J segment lost 2 bases and the V segment lost 2 bases, leaving 4 bases of the junction unmatched. CDR3 in DNA: TGTGCCTGGAGTCTAGGGACTAGCGGGCCCTACGAGCAGTACTTC. It codes for CAWSLGTSGPYEQYF.

This clone was counted only a few times. Other DNA sequences in the same sample also yield this CDR3. The V gene is TRBV30, the J gene TRBJ1-6, with D possibly being TRBD1 (6 bases). This CDR3 region has 13 residues. The germline gives CDR1 GTSNPN, CDR2 SVGIG (reference sequence). Trimming shortened V by 0 bases and J by 10 bases, and 10 bases separated the two germline ends. The CDR3 reads CAWSVQGNSPLHF. The CDR3 DNA reads as TGTGCCTGGAGTGTACAGGGTAACTCACCCCTCCACTTT.

This clone was recorded a few times. The chain couples TRBV7-9 to TRBJ1-2; 10 bases line up with TRBD1. The V and J ends lost 6 bases and 8 bases, in that order; junction bases with no gene match: 9. Germline CDR1 is SEHNR and CDR2 is FQNEAQ (reference sequence). The CDR3 runs 14 residues. CDR3 bases: TGTGCCAGCAGACCGGGACAGGGGACGGAAGGCTACACCTTC. Protein sequence: CASRPGQGTEGYTF.

The sample holds a few counts of this clone. The J gene is TRBJ2-5, the V gene TRBV28; 7 bases map to TRBD1. Germline CDR1 reads MDHEN; CDR2 reads SYDVKM. CDR3 length: 14 residues. J gave up 5 bases and V 5 bases, and 8 bases lay outside the gene matches. The CDR3 DNA reads TGTGCCAGCAGTGCACCAGGGGGTAGGGAGACCCAGTACTTC. It yields the protein CASSAPGGRETQYF.

The CDR3 reads CASSSGNNEQFF. The CDR3 DNA reads TGTGCCAGCAGTTCGGGGAACAATGAGCAGTTCTTC. The V call is TRBV28, the J call TRBJ2-1; possible D gene TRBD2, 5 bases. The V end lost 4 bases, the J end lost 5 bases, and 6 bases lay between the germline ends. Looked up from germline, CDR1 is MDHEN and CDR2 is SYDVKM. The CDR3 sequence is 12 residues long.

In its sample, this clone was seen a few times. The J gene is TRBJ2-3, the V gene TRBV5-1, with 10 bases fitting TRBD2. CDR1 is SGHRS and CDR2 is YFSETQ in the germline V gene. The CDR3 spans 18 residues. Trimming took 5 bases from V and 4 from J; bases not matched to a gene: 16. The CDR3 region is CASRRSGGTSIGADTQYF. The CDR3 DNA sequence: TGCGCCAGCAGACGTAGCGGGGGGACCTCCATCGGCGCAGATACGCAGTATTTT. The full variable domain, its missing parts supplied by reference TRBV5-1 and TRBJ2-3, is KAGVTQTPRYLIKTRGQQVTLSCSPISGHRSVSWYQQTPGQGLQFLFEYFSETQRNKGNFPGRFSGRQFSNSRSEMNVSTLELGDSALYLCASRRSGGTSIGADTQYFGPGTRLTVL.

CDR3 in DNA: TGTGCCAGCAGCGGTGGCGAGGCCTACGAGCAGTACTTC. Encoded protein: CASSGGEAYEQYF. V gene TRBV21-1 combines with J gene TRBJ2-7; the D call TRBD2 from the table was never checked on the DNA. TRBV21-1 is given as a pseudogene. This CDR3 spans 13 amino acids.

This clone turned up a few times. This chain joins TRBV7-2 and TRBJ2-1, with 10 bases aligning to TRBD1. V lost 3 bases to trimming and J lost 6 bases; unmatched junction nucleotides: 8. Germline V lookup: CDR1 SGHTA, CDR2 FQGNSA. This CDR3 region has 16 residues. CDR3 bases: TGTGCCAGCAGCTTCGGAGGGACAGGGGAAGCCAATGAGCAGTTCTTC. Translation: CASSFGGTGEANEQFF. Full variable domain (outside the CDR3, taken from reference TRBV7-2 and TRBJ2-1): GAGVSQSPSNKVTEKGKDVELRCDPISGHTALYWYRQSLGQGLEFLIYFQGNSAPDKSGLPSDRFSAERTGGSVSTLTIQRTQQEDSAVYLCASSFGGTGEANEQFFGPGTRLTVL.